These T cell receptor beta chains were read from a single sample in a study of blood T cell repertoires in COVID-19. Only in-frame clones appear in the TCRdb table, and some are missing; sequencing was by immunoSEQ multiplex PCR. The repertoire consists of 250,000 to 300,000 clones, with roughly 93% occurring once and the leading ten covering 2% to 2.5%. Specimen: PBMCs or T cells enriched from blood (not recorded which). The receptors were gathered from a woman between 40 and 50 years old with acute COVID-19. The CDR3 runs from the conserved cysteine through the conserved F or W. The D gene is left open where the match is weak. Clone size is given for some rows only: seen once, a few or many times, or a class if the clone is expanded.

j_gene | d_gene | v_gene | abundance | CDR3nt | CDR3aa
TRBJ1-1 | NA | TRBV19 | few | TGTGCCAGTAGTACCCGAGGGCCGAACACTGAAGCTTTCTTT | CASSTRGPNTEAFF
TRBJ1-2 | NA | TRBV5-1 | NA | TGCGCCAGCAGCTTTCATGGAGAGGGGGAGCGCGACTATGGCTACACCTTC | CASSFHGEGERDYGYTF
TRBJ1-5 | NA | TRBV28 | NA | TGTGCCAGCAGTATAGTTAAGGGGTGGGGCAATCAGCCCCAGCATTTT | CASSIVKGWGNQPQHF
TRBJ1-5 | NA | TRBV7-8 | NA | TGTGCCAGCAACTTAAGGAGCCCCGGAGAGCCCCAGCATTTT | CASNLRSPGEPQHF
TRBJ2-2 | TRBD1 | TRBV2 | NA | TGTGCCAGCAGCCCGGGACAGGGGATTTCCGGGGAGCTGTTTTTT | CASSPGQGISGELFF
TRBJ1-5 | TRBD1 | TRBV12-3/TRBV12-4 | NA | TGTGCCAGCAGAAGCCCAGGGGGGATATGGCATTTT | CASRSPGGIWHF
TRBJ1-1 | TRBD1 | TRBV18 | NA | TGTGCCAGCTCACCAGGACAGGGGGCGTTTAACACTGAAGCTTTCTTT | CASSPGQGAFNTEAFF
TRBJ1-1 | NA | TRBV10-3 | NA | TGTGCCATCAGTGAGTCGGGCAGGGAGAACACTGAAGCTTTCTTT | CAISESGRENTEAFF
TRBJ2-1 | TRBD2 | TRBV18 | once | TGTGCCAGCTCACCTTCGCTAGGCGGGAGTAATTCCTACAATGAGCAGTTCTTC | CASSPSLGGSNSYNEQFF
TRBJ1-2 | TRBD1 | TRBV9 | NA | TGTGCCAGCGCCAGGACAGGGAATGGCTACACCTTC | CASARTGNGYTF
TRBJ1-2 | TRBD1 | TRBV5-1 | NA | TGCGCCAGCAGCTATGGCAGGGGGGATGGCTACACCTTC | CASSYGRGDGYTF
TRBJ2-1 | NA | TRBV5-5 | NA | TGTGCCAGCAACAAATATTTCGACAATGAGCAGTTCTTC | CASNKYFDNEQFF
TRBJ2-1 | TRBD2 | TRBV7-6 | NA | TGTGCCAGCAGCTTAGGGGGGACTAGCAGATTTAATGAGCAGTTCTTC | CASSLGGTSRFNEQFF
TRBJ1-1 | TRBD1 | TRBV7-9 | NA | TGTGCCGGACAGGGCCAAACTGAAGCTTTCTTT | CAGQGQTEAFF
TRBJ2-3 | TRBD2 | TRBV9 | once | TGTGCCAGCAGCGTAGCCACGGGGACTAGCGGGGCCTCTAGCACAGATACGCAGTATTTT | CASSVATGTSGASSTDTQYF
TRBJ1-2 | NA | TRBV20-1 | NA | TGCAGTGCTAGAGTTCTCTATGGCTACACCTTC | CSARVLYGYTF